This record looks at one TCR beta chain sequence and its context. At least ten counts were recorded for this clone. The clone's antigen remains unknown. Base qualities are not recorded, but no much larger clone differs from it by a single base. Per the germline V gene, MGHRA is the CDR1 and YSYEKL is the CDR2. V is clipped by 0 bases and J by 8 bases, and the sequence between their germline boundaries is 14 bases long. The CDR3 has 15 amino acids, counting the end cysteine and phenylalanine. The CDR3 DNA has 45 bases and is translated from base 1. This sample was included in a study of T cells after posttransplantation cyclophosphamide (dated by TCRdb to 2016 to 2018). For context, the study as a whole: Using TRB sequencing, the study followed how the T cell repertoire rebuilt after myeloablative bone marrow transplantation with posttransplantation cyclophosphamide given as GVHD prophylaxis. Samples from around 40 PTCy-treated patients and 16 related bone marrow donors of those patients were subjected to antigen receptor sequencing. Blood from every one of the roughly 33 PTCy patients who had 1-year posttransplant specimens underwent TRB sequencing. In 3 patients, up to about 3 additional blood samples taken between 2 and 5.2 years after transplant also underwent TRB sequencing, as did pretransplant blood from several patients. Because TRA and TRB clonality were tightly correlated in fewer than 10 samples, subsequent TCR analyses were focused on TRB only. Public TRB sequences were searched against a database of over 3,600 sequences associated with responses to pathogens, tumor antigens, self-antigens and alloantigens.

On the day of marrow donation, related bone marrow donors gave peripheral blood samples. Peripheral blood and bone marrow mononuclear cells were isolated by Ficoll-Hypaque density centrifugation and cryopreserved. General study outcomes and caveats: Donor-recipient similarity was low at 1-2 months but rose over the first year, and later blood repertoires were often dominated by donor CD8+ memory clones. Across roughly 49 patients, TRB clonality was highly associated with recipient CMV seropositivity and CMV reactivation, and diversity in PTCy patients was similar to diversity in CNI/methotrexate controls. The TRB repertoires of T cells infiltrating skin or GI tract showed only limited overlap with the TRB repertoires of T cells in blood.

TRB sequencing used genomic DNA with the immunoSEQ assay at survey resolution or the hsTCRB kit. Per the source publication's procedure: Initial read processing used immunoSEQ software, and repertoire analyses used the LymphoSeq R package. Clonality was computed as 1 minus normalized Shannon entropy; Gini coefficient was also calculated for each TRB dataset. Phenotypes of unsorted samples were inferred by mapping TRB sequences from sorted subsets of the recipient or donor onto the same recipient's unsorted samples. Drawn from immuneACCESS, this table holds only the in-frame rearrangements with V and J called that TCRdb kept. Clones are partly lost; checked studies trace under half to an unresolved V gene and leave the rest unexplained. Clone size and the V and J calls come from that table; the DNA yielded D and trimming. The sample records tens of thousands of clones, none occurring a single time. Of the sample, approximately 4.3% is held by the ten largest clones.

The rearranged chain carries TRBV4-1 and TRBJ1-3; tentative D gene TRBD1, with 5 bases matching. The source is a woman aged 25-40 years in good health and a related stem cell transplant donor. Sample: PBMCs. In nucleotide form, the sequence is TGCGCCAGCAGCCAAGATCGGACACAGGTGCACACCATATATTTT. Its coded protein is CASSQDRTQVHTIYF.